This T cell receptor (beta chain) is drawn from a study of T cell responses to AZD1222 COVID-19 vaccine. The CDR3 totals 15 residues. Germline CDR1 reads SNHLY; CDR2 reads FYNNEI. V lost 4 bases and J 2 bases, leaving 13 bases between the germline ends. Profiling relied on immunoSEQ multiplex PCR, and the TCRdb table lists in-frame clones only, not all of them. The repertoire holds 110,000 or so clones, roughly 88% seen once, with about 6.5% in the top ten. This TCR came from an adult who received the AZD1222 COVID-19 vaccine. The material was peripheral blood, obtained 28 days after the second AZD1222 dose. The chain joins TRBV2 to TRBJ2-3, with no clear D. The CDR3 sequence: CASSARHASTDTQYF. In DNA form, the CDR3 reads TGTGCCAGCAGTGCTCGACACGCCTCCACAGATACGCAGTATTTT.